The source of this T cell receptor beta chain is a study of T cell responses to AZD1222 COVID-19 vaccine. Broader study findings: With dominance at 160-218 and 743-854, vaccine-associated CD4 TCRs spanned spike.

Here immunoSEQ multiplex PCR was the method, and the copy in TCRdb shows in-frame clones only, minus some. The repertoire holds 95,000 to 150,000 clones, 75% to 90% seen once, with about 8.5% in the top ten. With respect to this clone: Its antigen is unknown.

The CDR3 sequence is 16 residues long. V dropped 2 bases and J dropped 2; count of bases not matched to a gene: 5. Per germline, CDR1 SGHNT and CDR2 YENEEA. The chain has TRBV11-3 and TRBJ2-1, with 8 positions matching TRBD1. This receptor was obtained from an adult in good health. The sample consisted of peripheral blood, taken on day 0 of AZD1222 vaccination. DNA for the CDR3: TGTGCCAGCAGCTTAAGGACAGGGAACCCCTACAATGAGCAGTTCTTC. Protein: CASSLRTGNPYNEQFF.